These 32 T cell receptor beta chains came from one sample sequenced in a study of blood T cells in healthy people across ages. Primed by a sample-barcoded 5' primer and a J-beta primer mix, a second PCR proceeded for 7 to 11 cycles. TCRdb itself ran the 5' RACE reads through MiXCR, one entry per CDR3 protein. The table has over 950,000 distinct CDR3 sequences, about two fifths seen once. Material: blood. All receptors derive from a man aged 18 to 29 in good health.

This clonotype was counted between two and nine times. The V call is TRBV4-2, the J call TRBJ2-3; unclear D gene. The CDR3 spans 15 residues. V was shortened by 1 base and J by 7 bases, with 15 bases between the two germline ends. Germline CDR1 is LGHNA and CDR2 is YNFKEQ. In DNA form, the CDR3 reads TGTGCCAGCAGCCAAGTGGGTTTTCAGACATATACGCAGTATTTT. This encodes CASSQVGFQTYTQYF.

A few counts support this clonotype. The chain is built from TRBV30 and TRBJ1-2; 10 positions agree with TRBD1. Germline V lookup: CDR1 GTSNPN, CDR2 SVGIG (reference sequence). The length of the CDR3 is 13 residues. Trimming at V came to 2 bases and at J to 7 bases, leaving 4 bases not matched to a gene. The CDR3 loop reads CAWSNGQGGGYTF. The CDR3 DNA reads TGTGCCTGGAGTAACGGACAGGGGGGTGGCTACACCTTC. Filled out from reference TRBV30 and TRBJ1-2, the complete variable domain reads SQTIHQWPATLVQPVGSPLSLECTVEGTSNPNLYWYRQAAGRGLQLLFYSVGIGQISSEVPQNLSASRPQDRQFILSSKKLLLSDSGFYLCAWSNGQGGGYTFGSGTRLTVV.

The V call is TRBV9, the J call TRBJ1-1; TRBD1 matches 8 bases. After removal of 4 bases from V and 5 bases from J, the junction contained 7 bases not matched to a gene. The germline gives CDR1 SGDLS, CDR2 YYNGEE. The CDR3 totals 14 residues. For the CDR3, the DNA is TGTGCCAGCAGCACTCAGGGGGCGGGAACTGAAGCTTTCTTT. Protein product: CASSTQGAGTEAFF.

The rearrangement uses TRBV29-1 and TRBJ1-2; TRBD1 aligns across 11 bases. CDR3 length: 13 residues. Trimming cost V 6 bases and J 3 bases; bases outside gene matches: 3. The germline V gene has CDR1 SQVTM and CDR2 ANQGSEA. CDR3 bases: TGCAGCGTAGGGACAGGGGGAGACTATGGCTACACCTTC. Protein product: CSVGTGGDYGYTF.

This clonotype was picked up a small number of times. The V call is TRBV6-5, the J call TRBJ2-4; 8 bases align to TRBD1. The CDR3 runs to 15 residues. J gave up 6 bases and V 5 bases, and 9 bases lay outside the gene matches. Looked up from germline, CDR1 is MNHEY and CDR2 is SVGAGI. The CDR3 DNA reads as TGTGCCAGCAGTGAACCCGGGACAGGCGGAAACATTCAGTACTTC. Translated: CASSEPGTGGNIQYF.

Only one count was recorded for this clonotype. A read error may account for a junction end that differs from germline. The chain employs TRBV9 and TRBJ1-6; perhaps TRBD1 as D (5 bases). Germline V gene sequence: CDR1 SGDLS, CDR2 YYNGEE. The CDR3 consists of 15 residues. CDR3: CASSVETANNSPFHF. The CDR3 nucleotides read TGTGCCAGCAGCGTCGAGACAGCCAATAATTCACCCTTCCACTTT.

This clonotype turned up a few times. V gene TRBV7-2 combines with J gene TRBJ1-1; D not resolved. The germline V and J ends were trimmed by 4 bases and 0 bases, with 12 bases remaining between them. This CDR3 is 15 amino acids long. In germline, CDR1 is SGHTA, CDR2 FQGNSA. CDR3 sequence: CASSSGGYMNTEAFF. CDR3 DNA: TGTGCCAGCAGCTCAGGAGGGTACATGAACACTGAAGCTTTCTTT. Filled out from reference TRBV7-2 and TRBJ1-1, the complete variable domain reads GAGVSQSPSNKVTEKGKDVELRCDPISGHTALYWYRQSLGQGLEFLIYFQGNSAPDKSGLPSDRFSAERTGGSVSTLTIQRTQQEDSAVYLCASSSGGYMNTEAFFGQGTRLTVV.

This clonotype was recorded a few times. J is TRBJ1-5 and V is TRBV7-2; D is possibly TRBD1 (6 bases). The V gene's germline CDR1 is SGHTA and CDR2 FQGNSA. V was clipped by 1 base and J by 5 bases, with 12 bases between them. The CDR3 totals 15 residues. For the CDR3, the DNA is TGTGCCAGCAGCTTAGTAAGACAGGATCATCAGCCCCAGCATTTT. It is translated as CASSLVRQDHQPQHF.

This clonotype was observed a single time. One end of the junction does not line up with germline, which may come from a read error. The chain is built from TRBV7-2 and TRBJ1-5; D is unclear. In germline, CDR1 is SGHTA, CDR2 FQGNSA. CDR3 size: 14 residues. CDR3 nucleotides: TGTGCCAGCAGCTTAGCGAACCAGAATCGGCCCCAGCATTTT. The encoded protein is CASSLANQNRPQHF.

The sample holds a few counts of this clonotype. This rearrangement joins TRBV29-1 to TRBJ1-1; D remains unclear. The CDR3 has 12 residues. Germline CDR1 SQVTM, CDR2 ANQGSEA. V dropped 3 bases and J dropped 2 bases, with 7 bases sitting between them. The chain's CDR3 is CSVDDENTEAFF. DNA for the CDR3: TGCAGCGTTGACGATGAAAACACTGAAGCTTTCTTT. The entire variable domain, with the rest obtained from reference TRBV29-1 and TRBJ1-1, is as follows: SAVISQKPSRDICQRGTSLTIQCQVDSQVTMMFWYRQQPGQSLTLIATANQGSEATYESGFVIDKFPISRPNLTFSTLTVSNMSPEDSSIYLCSVDDENTEAFFGQGTRLTVV.

The chain recombines TRBV29-1 with TRBJ2-7; 7 nucleotides match TRBD1. Per the germline V gene, CDR1 is SQVTM and CDR2 is ANQGSEA. The CDR3 is made up of 12 amino acids. V gave up 4 bases and J gave up 5 bases; unmatched junction bases: 5. The CDR3 sequence: CSVVKGADEQYF. DNA of the CDR3: TGCAGCGTTGTGAAGGGGGCCGACGAGCAGTACTTC.

The table lists this clonotype with a few counts. The gene calls are TRBV9 and TRBJ2-1, with D possibly being TRBD1 (5 bases). This CDR3 comprises 10 residues. Trimming cost V 7 bases and J 8 bases, with 7 bases left between them. In germline, CDR1 is SGDLS, CDR2 YYNGEE. In nucleotides, the CDR3 is TGTGCCAGCGAAGGGGATGAGCAGTTCTTC. Its translation: CASEGDEQFF.

This clonotype was seen a few times. V and J are TRBV20-1 and TRBJ2-3; no firm D call. Germline CDR1 and CDR2: DFQATT and SNEGSKA (reference sequence). This CDR3 comprises 12 residues. V dropped 6 bases and J dropped 1 base, with 8 bases sitting between them. Here the CDR3 DNA reads TGCAGTGCGCCGATTCGCACAGATACGCAGTATTTT. Its protein product is CSAPIRTDTQYF.

V is TRBV9 and J is TRBJ1-1; 7 nucleotides align to TRBD1. The CDR3 covers 14 residues. Unmatched junction bases numbered 7, after V lost 3 bases and J lost 5 bases. Germline V gives CDR1 SGDLS, CDR2 YYNGEE. CDR3 in amino acids: CASSGDSSRTEAFF. The CDR3 nucleotides are TGTGCCAGCAGCGGGGACAGCAGTAGGACTGAAGCTTTCTTT.

This clonotype has a handful of counts. The chain couples TRBV11-2 to TRBJ2-3; D ambiguous. The germline CDR1 and CDR2 sequences are SGHAT and FQNNGV. The CDR3 consists of 14 residues. The V end lost 2 bases, the J end lost 2 bases, and 8 bases lay between the germline ends. The CDR3 nucleotides are TGTGCCAGCAGCTTATACTTTCACACAGATACGCAGTATTTT. This sequence encodes CASSLYFHTDTQYF.

This clonotype was detected a few times. The chain has TRBV3-1 and TRBJ2-3, with D perhaps TRBD1 (5 bases). The V end lost 1 base, the J end lost 1 base, and 9 bases lay between the germline ends. Germline CDR1 is LGHDT and CDR2 is YNNKEL (reference sequence). The CDR3 extends over 15 amino acids. This chain's CDR3 is CASSQGKQGTDTQYF. In DNA form, the CDR3 reads TGTGCCAGCAGCCAAGGAAAACAGGGCACAGATACGCAGTATTTT.

Remarks on this clonotype: A much larger clone differs from this one at a single base, so this may be a read error. This chain joins TRBV29-1 and TRBJ2-1, with 8 bases matching TRBD2. The junction had 5 bases not matched to a gene; V was cut back by 7 bases and J by 0 bases. CDR1 SQVTM and CDR2 ANQGSEA come from the germline V gene. This CDR3 comprises 14 residues. The CDR3 loop reads CSGAGGSSYNEQFF. DNA of the CDR3: TGCAGCGGTGCGGGGGGAAGCTCCTACAATGAGCAGTTCTTC.

This clonotype was seen more than once but under ten times. This sequence joins TRBV12-3 or TRBV12-4 and TRBJ1-2; D call uncertain. This CDR3 is 14 amino acids long. Trimming cost V 6 bases and J 1 base, with 12 bases left between them. CDR3: CASRKRWVNYGYTF. As DNA, the CDR3 is TGTGCCAGCAGAAAGCGGTGGGTTAACTATGGCTACACCTTC.

CDR3 in DNA: TGTGCCAGCAGCGGTGATACTAATGAAAAACTGTTTTTT. Translated: CASSGDTNEKLFF. This chain joins TRBV9 and TRBJ1-4; D is undetermined. This CDR3 spans 13 amino acids. Germline V gene data show CDR1 as SGDLS and CDR2 as YYNGEE. V lost 3 bases, J lost 2 bases, and 5 bases lay in between.

There are many counts of this clonotype. This chain joins TRBV12-3 or TRBV12-4 and TRBJ2-1, with D perhaps TRBD1 (6 bases). Trimming shortened V by 5 bases and J by 10 bases, and 6 bases separated the two germline ends. The CDR3 runs to 10 residues. The CDR3 coding sequence is TGTGCCAGCAGTGGGACAGAGCAGTTCTTC. Translated, it gives CASSGTEQFF.

This chain links TRBV20-1 with TRBJ1-2; 7 bases align to TRBD1. The ends lost 3 bases at V and 2 bases at J; junction bases unmatched: 6. In germline, CDR1 is DFQATT, CDR2 SNEGSKA (reference sequence). The CDR3 runs to 14 residues. CDR3 region: CSAREETGNYGYTF. Written as DNA, the CDR3 is TGCAGTGCTAGGGAAGAGACAGGGAACTATGGCTACACCTTC.

This clonotype was picked up a small number of times. V is TRBV12-3 or TRBV12-4 and J is TRBJ1-6, with no clear D. Trimming removed 6 bases at V and 10 bases at J, with 16 bases between. The CDR3 runs 14 residues. The CDR3, as DNA: TGTGCCAGCAGCCCCCGAGGAAACTTCTCACCCCTCCACTTT. This codes for CASSPRGNFSPLHF.

J is TRBJ2-1 and V is TRBV5-1; the match to TRBD1 covers 7 bases. Germline CDR1 and CDR2: SGHRS and YFSETQ. The CDR3 spans 13 residues. Trimming cost V 5 bases and J 9 bases; bases outside gene matches: 8. In DNA form, the CDR3 reads TGCGCCAGCAGACTGGACAGGATTTCTGAGCAGTTCTTC. This gives the protein CASRLDRISEQFF.

The rearrangement uses TRBV11-2 and TRBJ1-2, with D possibly TRBD1 on 5 matching bases. The CDR3 covers 14 residues. Germline V gene data show CDR1 as SGHAT and CDR2 as FQNNGV. V lost 4 bases to trimming and J lost 7 bases, with 16 bases between them. The CDR3, as DNA: TGTGCCAGCAGCTCGACAGTGGCTCAGTTTGGCTACACCTTC. Translating it yields CASSSTVAQFGYTF.

V is TRBV7-3 and J is TRBJ1-5; possible D gene TRBD1, 5 bases. Germline CDR1 SGHTA, CDR2 FQGTGA. The V end lost 5 bases, the J end lost 10 bases, and 15 bases lay between the germline ends. This CDR3 has 13 amino acids. The DNA of the CDR3 is TGTGCCAGCAGCCCCTCGATGACAGTTCCCCAGCATTTT. Amino acids: CASSPSMTVPQHF.

Written as DNA, the CDR3 is TGTGCCAGCAGCCCCAGGATTACGCAGGCTAACTATGGCTACACCTTC. Translation gives CASSPRITQANYGYTF. V and J are TRBV14 and TRBJ1-2; D remains ambiguous. CDR1 SGHDN and CDR2 FVKESK come from the germline V gene. This CDR3 contains 16 residues. Trimming took 4 bases from V and 0 from J, leaving 15 bases between them.

V gene TRBV29-1 combines with J gene TRBJ2-5, with 12 bases aligning to TRBD2. The junction had 19 bases not matched to a gene; V was cut back by 3 bases and J by 11 bases. The CDR3 sequence is 17 residues long. Germline V gene lookup returns CDR1 SQVTM and CDR2 ANQGSEA. CDR3 in DNA: TGCAGCGTTGACGGGCTAGCGGGGGGGCCCGAGTCCAATGAGCAGTACTTC. Translated: CSVDGLAGGPESNEQYF.

This chain uses TRBV2 with TRBJ1-2; TRBD1 might be the D (6 bases). Trimming pared 6 bases from V and 0 bases from J, leaving 23 bases between. Germline V gives CDR1 SNHLY, CDR2 FYNNEI. CDR3 length equals 18 residues. In nucleotides, the CDR3 is TGTGCCAGCAGCTATCTCCCCCAAAACAGGGCTGCTAACTATGGCTACACCTTC. Encoded protein: CASSYLPQNRAANYGYTF. The entire variable domain, with the rest obtained from reference TRBV2 and TRBJ1-2, is as follows: EPEVTQTPSHQVTQMGQEVILRCVPISNHLYFYWYRQILGQKVEFLVSFYNNEISEKSEIFDDQFSVERPDGSNFTLKIRSTKLEDSAMYFCASSYLPQNRAANYGYTFGSGTRLTVV.

The rearrangement uses TRBV7-8 and TRBJ2-3; D is ambiguous. The CDR3 totals 14 residues. Germline-derived CDR1 and CDR2 are SGHVS and FQNEAQ. Trimming pared 1 base from V and 3 bases from J, leaving 8 bases between. CDR3 region: CASSLDPETDTQYF. The DNA for the CDR3 is TGTGCCAGCAGCTTAGATCCGGAAACAGATACGCAGTATTTT.

This chain connects TRBV5-1 to TRBJ2-3; D perhaps matches TRBD1 (6 bases). The ends were cut back, 4 bases at V and 3 bases at J, with 12 bases in the middle. The CDR3 is 14 amino acids. Germline V gene sequence: CDR1 SGHRS, CDR2 YFSETQ. For the CDR3, the DNA is TGCGCCAGCAGCCATGAACAGGGTACAGATACGCAGTATTTT. Amino acids: CASSHEQGTDTQYF.

This chain connects TRBV12-3 or TRBV12-4 to TRBJ1-1, with a tentative D call TRBD1 (5 bases). The CDR3 runs 15 residues. Trimming removed 8 bases at V and 0 bases at J, with 16 bases between. The CDR3 nucleotides read TGTGCCAGCCGGGCTGGCGACAGAATGAACACTGAAGCTTTCTTT. Protein: CASRAGDRMNTEAFF.

The chain uses TRBV20-1 and TRBJ2-4, with no clear D. The germline CDR1 and CDR2 sequences are DFQATT and SNEGSKA (reference sequence). The CDR3 is 11 amino acids. Trimming shortened V by 7 bases and J by 8 bases, and 12 bases separated the two germline ends. CDR3 DNA sequence: TGCAGTGTTAGGGCATTCGACATTCAGTACTTC. As protein: CSVRAFDIQYF.